This TCR beta chain was found in a study of blood T cells in healthy people across ages. It was with a sample-barcoded 5' primer and a J-beta primer mix that a second PCR of roughly 7 to 12 cycles was run. Each CDR3 protein gets one entry after TCRdb re-called the 5' RACE reads with MiXCR. The sample contains about 970,000 distinct CDR3 sequences, 45% to 60% of which appear only once. This clonotype was detected once. Its antigen remains unknown. General study findings and limits: Unknown CMV status may confound age-related changes in expanded clones. Bulk PBMC profiling left naive and antigen-experienced comparisons inconclusive.

V was pared by 5 bases and J by 2 bases, with 15 bases between. Germline loops: CDR1 SGHVS, CDR2 FQNEAQ. The CDR3 has 15 amino acids. The V call is TRBV7-8, the J call TRBJ1-1; D call uncertain. The source material was blood. The TCR originated in a woman aged 60-75 years in good health. The chain's CDR3 is CASSRSDGRNTEAFF. CDR3 DNA sequence: TGTGCCAGCAGCAGGTCGGACGGAAGAAACACTGAAGCTTTCTTT.